The next 5 T cell receptor beta chains were all read from a single sample in a study of T cell responses to AZD1222 COVID-19 vaccine. Method: immunoSEQ multiplex PCR; TCRdb's copy keeps in-frame clones and lacks some. The sample has around 120,000 clones, under 90% seen once. Material: peripheral blood, obtained on day 0 of AZD1222 vaccination. The origin of the receptors is an adult in good health.

The V and J genes are TRBV2 and TRBJ2-1; 9 positions match TRBD1. The CDR3 extends over 16 amino acids. The germline V gene has CDR1 SNHLY and CDR2 FYNNEI. J lost 4 bases, V lost 6 bases, and 10 bases had no gene match. CDR3 amino acids: CASSTPGTGHYNEQFF. The CDR3 bases are TGTGCCAGCAGCACTCCCGGGACAGGGCATTACAATGAGCAGTTCTTC.

The chain has TRBV28 and TRBJ1-2; 8 bases fit TRBD1. With 6 bases clipped from V and 6 bases from J, the junction kept 3 bases outside the gene matches. Germline V lookup: CDR1 MDHEN, CDR2 SYDVKM. The CDR3 length is 12 residues. The CDR3 DNA sequence: TGTGCCAGCAGGCGACAGGGGCATGGCTACACCTTC. Protein product: CASRRQGHGYTF.

The chain couples TRBV6-1 to TRBJ2-5; D possibly corresponds to TRBD2 (5 bases). From germline, CDR1 is MNHNS and CDR2 SASEGT. V lost 0 bases and J lost 2, with 10 bases in between. This CDR3 is built from 15 residues. CDR3 residues: CASSEAVAGQETQYF. The DNA of the CDR3 is TGTGCCAGCAGTGAAGCGGTGGCGGGTCAAGAGACCCAGTACTTC.

V and J are TRBV7-8 and TRBJ2-7; 8 positions agree with TRBD2. The CDR3 has 13 residues. V dropped 9 bases and J dropped 2; count of bases not matched to a gene: 6. Germline-derived CDR1 and CDR2 are SGHVS and FQNEAQ. DNA of the CDR3: TGTGCCAGTGGGAAGCGGGAGACCTACGAGCAGTACTTC. Translation gives CASGKRETYEQYF.

This clone was detected only once. One end of the junction does not line up with germline, which may come from a read error. This chain links TRBV28 with TRBJ1-4; 8 bases are a match to TRBD1. The CDR3 has 14 residues. Germline CDR1 MDHEN, CDR2 SYDVKM. The DNA of the CDR3 is TGTGCCAGCAGTTTAATGCAGGGGGCGCGGGTTTTGGATTTT. This encodes CASSLMQGARVLDF.